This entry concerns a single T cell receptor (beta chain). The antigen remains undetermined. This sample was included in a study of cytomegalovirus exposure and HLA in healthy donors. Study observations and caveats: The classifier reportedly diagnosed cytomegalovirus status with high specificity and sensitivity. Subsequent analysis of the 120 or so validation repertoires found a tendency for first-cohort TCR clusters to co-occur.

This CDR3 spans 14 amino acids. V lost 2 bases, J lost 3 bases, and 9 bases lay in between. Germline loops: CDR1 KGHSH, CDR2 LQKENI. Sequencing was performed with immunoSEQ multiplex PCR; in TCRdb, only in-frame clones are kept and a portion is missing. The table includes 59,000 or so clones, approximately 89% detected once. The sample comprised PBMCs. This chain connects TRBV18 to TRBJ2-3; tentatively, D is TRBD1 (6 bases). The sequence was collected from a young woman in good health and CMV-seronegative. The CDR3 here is CASSPGGRTDTQYF. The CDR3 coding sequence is TGTGCCAGCTCACCAGGGGGCCGGACAGATACGCAGTATTTT.